A selection of T cell receptor beta chains follows, all from one sample in a study of shared clonotypes between healthy human individuals. Only in-frame clones appear in the TCRdb table, and some are missing; sequencing was by immunoSEQ multiplex PCR. This table has roughly 2,500,000 clones, 90% to 95% appearing once. The sample consisted of naive CD4+ T cells from PBMCs. Receptors originate from a young man in good health. Some clones in this sample may be carry-over from other donors' samples. Each CDR3 is given with its conserved first and last residue. The order of the fields is V gene, CDR3 protein.

>TRBV30
CAWSTSSLRREQFF
>TRBV7-9
CASSLLGETQYF
>TRBV19
CASSTRSGGVSQPQHF
>TRBV5-6
CASSGGETQYF
>TRBV7-5
CVRTPPSGRSDGYTF
>TRBV5-1
CASSRNREGGSGNTIYF
>TRBV7-3
CASSLRQGVGYTF
>TRBV14
CASSLGTSYEQYF
>TRBV11-2
CASSLALAGSSGANVLTF
>TRBV30
CAWSVEGRYEQYF
>TRBV4-1
CASSQTGTGNTEAFF
>TRBV4-3
CASSRGTGELFF
>TRBV19
CASSKRRGTYGYTF
>TRBV2
CASSRQGGVGNTEAFF
>TRBV9
CASSVAIGVHGYTF
>TRBV7-9
CASSLLFTDTQYF
>TRBV6-4
CASRERGQGNHGYTF
>TRBV5-4
CASSLRGGETQYF
>TRBV2
CASGTSGQETQYF
>TRBV7-3
CASSRETGYGYTF
>TRBV6-5
CASSPGSVVEDTQYF
>TRBV11-2
CASSLVREETQYF
>TRBV5-1
CASSLGPRNTEAFF
>TRBV5-1
CASSLTDSSNQPQHF
>TRBV7-2
CASTAFRDTEAFF
>TRBV2
CASSSHVGNEAFF
>TRBV7-6
CASSHHGETQYF
>TRBV7-9
CASSLDRVNEQYF
>TRBV7-9
CASSLGPLDTQYF
>TRBV7-6
CASSLSTLANRDDTDTQYF
>TRBV27
CASSLSKTGAALEQYF
>TRBV9
CASAGTGGEQYF
>TRBV4-1
CASSQLRGRGSGNTIYF
>TRBV6-5
CASSPIQGYEQYF
>TRBV30
CAWSVKVSLGYTF
>TRBV12-5
CASGLSRTGRGEQFF
>TRBV14
CASSHLTDTQYF
>TRBV18
CASSPQANYGYTF
>TRBV28
CASSLLRGTGELFF
>TRBV9
CASSVGQILSGNTIYF
>TRBV6-1
CASSEGGGEQYF
>TRBV7-9
CASSGDRGSSGELFF
>TRBV28
CASRGGWADTQYF
>TRBV29-1
CSVEVAGQGNTEAFF
>TRBV5-5
CASSASVASPTTYEQYF